Below are 15 T cell receptor beta chains sequenced from a single sample in a study of Graves' ophthalmopathy and Graves' hyperthyroidism. Researchers took RNA transcripts and amplified TCR beta CDR3 regions from them. In the first round, RT-PCR was carried out with HTBI primers, and a multiplex PCR formed the second round. TCRdb called the multiplex PCR reads again in MiXCR, with one record for every CDR3 protein. In the table there are 350,000 or so distinct CDR3 sequences, roughly 15% of which are singletons. Input material: peripheral blood. The receptors shown here come from an adult man with Graves' ophthalmopathy.

DNA for the CDR3: TGCGCCAGCAGCTTGGCCTCATCTTCGAGCTACACCTTC. This encodes CASSLASSSSYTF. The genes are TRBV5-1 and TRBJ1-2; no firm D call. The V gene's germline CDR1 is SGHRS and CDR2 YFSETQ. The CDR3 consists of 13 residues. The V gene lost 0 bases and the J gene lost 9 bases, with 12 bases spanning the gap.

This clonotype showed up many times. V and J are TRBV11-3 and TRBJ1-5; 9 nucleotides line up with TRBD1. The length of the CDR3 is 17 residues. The ends lost 2 bases at V and 7 bases at J; junction bases unmatched: 12. Germline V gives CDR1 SGHNT, CDR2 YENEEA. The CDR3 is CASSLMGQGGIRQPQHF. CDR3 bases: TGTGCCAGCAGCTTAATGGGACAGGGTGGTATCAGGCAGCCCCAGCATTTT. The variable domain in full, with the rest retrieved from reference TRBV11-3 and TRBJ1-5, is EAGVVQSPRYKIIEKKQPVAFWCNPISGHNTLYWYLQNLGQGPELLIRYENEEAVDDSQLPKDRFSAERLKGVDSTLKIQPAELGDSAVYLCASSLMGQGGIRQPQHFGDGTRLSIL.

The table lists this clonotype with many counts. The V call is TRBV11-2, the J call TRBJ1-1, with D possibly matching TRBD1 (6 bases). Trimming pared 8 bases from V and 4 bases from J, leaving 14 bases between. The CDR3 length is 13 residues. Looked up from germline, CDR1 is SGHAT and CDR2 is FQNNGV. The CDR3 nucleotides read TGTGCCAGCCAGGGGCCGGAAGGCACTGAAGCTTTCTTT. Translating it yields CASQGPEGTEAFF.

This clonotype was seen ten or more times. The chain has TRBV30 and TRBJ2-7; D not resolved. Germline loops: CDR1 GTSNPN, CDR2 SVGIG (reference sequence). The CDR3 runs to 14 residues. Trimming shortened V by 3 bases and J by 4 bases, and 16 bases separated the two germline ends. CDR3 in DNA: TGTGCCTGGAGAGATACCGGCGGCCCTTACGAGCAGTACTTC. Encoded protein: CAWRDTGGPYEQYF.

The table lists this clonotype with many counts. This chain joins TRBV4-1 and TRBJ2-7; D assignment may be TRBD1 or TRBD2 (6 bases each). This CDR3 contains 15 residues. V was cut by 0 bases and J by 8 bases, with 17 bases left in between. The germline gives CDR1 MGHRA, CDR2 YSYEKL. This CDR3 is CASSQDSPGGRQQYF. DNA for the CDR3: TGCGCCAGCAGCCAAGATTCCCCCGGGGGCCGACAGCAGTACTTC.

This clonotype was observed at least ten times. The V call is TRBV20-1, the J call TRBJ1-5; D call uncertain. The CDR3 spans 15 residues. V lost 3 bases and J 1 base, leaving 13 bases between the germline ends. Germline values: CDR1 DFQATT, CDR2 SNEGSKA (reference sequence). In DNA, the CDR3 is TGCAGTGCTAGGGTGAGGGTAAGGAGCAATCAGCCCCAGCATTTT. Translating gives CSARVRVRSNQPQHF.

The chain recombines TRBV3-1 with TRBJ2-5; D is perhaps TRBD2 (5 bases). Per germline, CDR1 LGHDT and CDR2 YNNKEL (reference sequence). The CDR3 is 14 residues long. V lost 8 bases, J lost 2 bases, and 15 bases lay in between. CDR3 coding DNA: TGTGCCAGCGGACCAAGCGGAAGACAAGAGACCCAGTACTTC. Protein sequence: CASGPSGRQETQYF.

This clonotype was seen repeatedly, ten times or more. The rearrangement uses TRBV7-6 and TRBJ2-7; a possible D gene is TRBD1 (5 bases). The CDR3 extends over 13 amino acids. Germline V lookup: CDR1 SGHVS, CDR2 FNYEAQ. V was trimmed by 3 bases and J by 5 bases, leaving 11 bases between them. The CDR3 DNA sequence: TGTGCCAGCAGCTTCGGTTCACAGGACGAGCAGTACTTC. The encoded protein is CASSFGSQDEQYF.

This clonotype was recorded many times. V gene TRBV6-5 combines with J gene TRBJ1-6, with 12 bases matching TRBD1. Germline V CDR1 and CDR2: MNHEY, SVGAGI. Trimming took 6 bases from V and 10 from J; bases not matched to a gene: 7. CDR3 length equals 15 residues. The CDR3 DNA is TGTGCCAGCAGCTCTACCGGGACAGGGGGCTCACCCCTCCACTTT. It codes for CASSSTGTGGSPLHF.

Concerning this clonotype: A read error may explain this, as a much larger clone is one base away. The rearrangement links TRBV12-3 or TRBV12-4 to TRBJ2-7, with D maybe TRBD1 (6 bases). The V gene lost 6 bases and the J gene lost 0 bases, with 18 bases spanning the gap. The CDR3 extends over 16 amino acids. CDR3 loop: CASRKTAGTLSYEQYF. Written as DNA, the CDR3 is TGTGCCAGCAGGAAAACGGCCGGGACACTCTCCTACGAGCAGTACTTC.

This clonotype was recorded at least ten times. The gene calls are TRBV6-1 and TRBJ2-7, with TRBD1 identical over 7 bases. The germline V gene encodes CDR1 MNHNS and CDR2 SASEGT. Germline trimming cut 5 bases from V and 3 bases from J; bases unmatched to any gene: 4. The CDR3 runs 13 residues. This CDR3 is CASSRDRFYEQYF. CDR3 nucleotides: TGTGCCAGCAGTCGGGACAGATTCTACGAGCAGTACTTC.

Many counts were recorded for this clonotype. V usage is TRBV20-1 and J usage is TRBJ2-6; D is undetermined. The germline gives CDR1 DFQATT, CDR2 SNEGSKA (reference sequence). V lost 5 bases, J lost 1 base, and 9 bases lay in between. There are 14 residues in the CDR3. The CDR3 sequence is CSAPSLSGANVLTF. DNA for the CDR3: TGCAGTGCTCCGAGCCTATCTGGGGCCAACGTCCTGACTTTC.

This clonotype was picked up many times. This rearrangement joins TRBV20-1 to TRBJ1-5; D is unresolved. V lost 3 bases, J lost 6 bases, and 12 bases lay in between. Germline CDR1 and CDR2: DFQATT and SNEGSKA (reference sequence). The CDR3 totals 13 residues. CDR3 sequence reads: CSARKREVQPQHF. In nucleotides, the CDR3 is TGCAGTGCTAGGAAGAGGGAGGTTCAGCCCCAGCATTTT.

This clonotype was found many times. The V call is TRBV12-3 or TRBV12-4, the J call TRBJ1-2; 8 bases align to TRBD1. The V gene end was trimmed by 4 bases and the J gene end by 5 bases; junction bases not matched to a gene: 9. The CDR3 length is 15 residues. The CDR3, as DNA: TGTGCCAGCAGTTCGGATCCAGGGGGCGCTTATGGCTACACCTTC. It translates to CASSSDPGGAYGYTF.

There are many counts of this clonotype. V and J are TRBV18 and TRBJ2-5, with D perhaps being TRBD1 or TRBD2 (6 bases each). Per the germline V gene, CDR1 is KGHSH and CDR2 is LQKENI. The CDR3 is made up of 19 amino acids. Trimming took 3 bases from V and 1 from J, leaving 24 bases between them. CDR3 nucleotides: TGTGCCAGCTCACCGGGGGGACAAAATGACAGGAACACCCAAGAGACCCAGTACTTC. This encodes CASSPGGQNDRNTQETQYF.